These 29 T cell receptor beta chains were all obtained from the same sample, sequenced in a study of tumor-infiltrating lymphocytes in primary liver carcinoma. For each extraction, RNA and DNA were obtained together from about 21-30 mg of unsorted bulk tissue. A primer matching the constant region was used to make TCR beta cDNA from approximately 500 ng of total RNA. Researchers made the TCR beta libraries by running three nested multiplex PCR rounds with slightly modified ARM-PCR. With TRBV1-TRBV30 forward primers and a C-beta reverse primer, the first two PCR rounds were run for around 11 cycles each. TCRdb passed the multiplex PCR reads through MiXCR, listing each CDR3 protein once. The sample has 25,000 to 35,000 distinct CDR3 sequences, around 71% seen once; the top ten hold under 35%. Sequenced input: liver tumor tissue from sampling region 3. As for subset: tumor region T3, left-lateral pole. All receptors derive from a woman in her 30s with primary liver carcinoma and hepatitis B virus infection.

As to this clonotype: One end of the junction does not line up with germline, which may come from a read error. The V call is TRBV7-8, the J call TRBJ2-7; D assignment may be TRBD1 or TRBD2 (5 bases each). Germline assignment: CDR1 SGHVS and CDR2 FQNEAQ. The CDR3 has 15 residues. The CDR3 bases are TGTGCCAGCGGTTACCGGGACCCAGGACGCTACGAGCAATACTTC. It is translated as CASGYRDPGRYEQYF.

Concerning this clonotype itself: One junction end does not reproduce the germline sequence, and a read error may be involved. The rearrangement links TRBV6-1 to TRBJ2-3, with 7 bases matching TRBD1. CDR1 MNHNS and CDR2 SASEGT come from the germline V gene. CDR3 length equals 15 residues. CDR3 in DNA: TGTACCAGCAGAGTAGGTGACAGGGTTACAGATATGCAGTATTTT. Translated, it gives CTSRVGDRVTDMQYF.

Worth noting for this clonotype: Lacking the conserved final phenylalanine or tryptophan, this CDR3 likely reflects a read error. The J gene is TRBJ2-1, the V gene TRBV11-1; D is unclear. Looked up from germline, CDR1 is SGHAT and CDR2 is FQDESV (reference sequence). This CDR3 spans 13 amino acids. The germline V and J ends were trimmed by 3 bases and 7 bases, with 10 bases remaining between them. Here the CDR3 reads CASSFGTDNEQFI. CDR3 DNA: TGTGCCAGCAGCTTCGGCACGGATAATGAGCAGTTCATC.

Points on this clonotype: At one end the junction does not follow the germline gene, possibly because of a read error. This chain joins TRBV11-3 and TRBJ2-1; the D is unclear. The CDR3 is made up of 15 amino acids. CDR1 SGHNT and CDR2 YENEEA come from the germline V gene. CDR3 sequence reads: CASSLGVGSYDEQFF. CDR3 in DNA: TGTGCCAGCAGCTTGGGCGTCGGTTCCTACGATGAGCAGTTCTTC.

This clonotype showed up many times. The chain employs TRBV5-1 and TRBJ2-2; 7 bases map to TRBD1. The CDR3 contains 14 residues. Trimming took 1 base from V and 5 from J; bases not matched to a gene: 2. The V gene's germline CDR1 is SGHRS and CDR2 YFSETQ. CDR3 bases: TGCGCCAGCAGCTTGTCCAGGGGGACCGGGGAGCTGTTTTTT. Its protein product is CASSLSRGTGELFF.

In the case of this clonotype: An end of the junction differs from the germline gene, which may be a read error. The gene calls are TRBV12-3 or TRBV12-4 and TRBJ2-3; maybe TRBD2 (5 bases). CDR3 length equals 15 residues. For the CDR3, the DNA is TGTGCCAGCAATTTTCCCCCACCTAGCACAGATACGCATTATTTT. This sequence encodes CASNFPPPSTDTHYF.

About this clonotype itself: Compared with germline, one end of the junction differs, possibly owing to a read error. The V gene is TRBV11-2, the J gene TRBJ2-2, with 9 bases that match TRBD2. The CDR3 consists of 16 residues. Per germline, CDR1 SGHAT and CDR2 FQNNGV. CDR3 protein: CVSSVGSGLAGGELFF. The DNA for the CDR3 is TGTGTCAGCAGCGTAGGCTCGGGACTAGCTGGCGGGGAGCTGTTTTTT.

Points on this clonotype: This is likely a read error, given that the CDR3 carries no conserved phenylalanine or tryptophan at its end. Because the CDR3's place on the DNA is in doubt, the DNA is left out and the CDR3 is given as listed by TCRdb. The J gene is TRBJ2-1, the V gene TRBV10-3; TRBD1, the D gene given by the table, was not confirmed from the DNA. Including both end residues, the CDR3 is 14 amino acids long. In germline, CDR1 is ENHRY, CDR2 SYGVKD. CDR3 sequence: CAISPTATRDDEFS.

Points on this clonotype: At one boundary the junction diverges from the germline segment, which might be a read error. V usage is TRBV7-8 and J usage is TRBJ2-2; possibly TRBD2 for D (6 bases). The V gene's germline CDR1 is SGHVS and CDR2 FQNEAQ. CDR3 length equals 18 residues. In DNA, the CDR3 is TGTGCCAGGAGCTCCTTTAGACTCACGGGAGAGGACACCGGGGAGCTCTTTTTT. It is translated as CARSSFRLTGEDTGELFF.

In regard to this clonotype: The conserved final phenylalanine or tryptophan is absent from the CDR3, which likely points to a read error. V gene TRBV29-1 combines with J gene TRBJ1-2, with 7 bases identical to TRBD1. With V trimmed by 4 bases and J by 8 bases, 13 bases remained unmatched. The CDR3 is 14 amino acids. CDR1 and CDR2 from the germline V gene are SQVTM and ANQGSEA. This CDR3 is CSVARGTGARGYTL. The CDR3, as DNA: TGCAGCGTTGCCAGGGGGACGGGCGCTCGCGGCTACACCTTA.

At least ten counts were recorded for this clonotype. At one of its ends the junction is not consistent with the germline gene, which may arise from a read error. This chain connects TRBV11-2 to TRBJ2-7; unclear D gene. CDR1 SGHAT and CDR2 FQNNGV come from the germline V gene. The CDR3 totals 15 residues. The CDR3 region has the DNA TGTGTCAGCACCATCGGACGGACCGCTACCTACGAGCAGTACTTC. Its translation is CVSTIGRTATYEQYF.

This clonotype appeared a single time. An end of the junction differs from the germline gene, which may be a read error. The chain carries TRBV11-1 and TRBJ2-7, with 10 bases lining up with TRBD2. The CDR3 spans 14 residues. Germline CDR1 is SGHAT and CDR2 is FQDESV (reference sequence). The CDR3 protein is CASGLDLAGVELYF. Written as DNA, the CDR3 is TGTGCCAGCGGCTTAGACCTAGCGGGAGTCGAGTTGTACTTC.

With respect to this clonotype: A much more abundant neighbour one base away suggests this may be a read error. The J gene is TRBJ2-7, the V gene TRBV11-3; tentative D call: TRBD2 (7 bases). The germline gives CDR1 SGHNT, CDR2 YENEEA. Trimming shortened V by 5 bases and J by 12 bases, and 23 bases separated the two germline ends. The CDR3 sequence is 14 residues long. CDR3 sequence reads: CASSVGGPSYVLYF. The DNA of the CDR3 is TGTGCCAGCAGCGTGGGGGGGCCCTCCTACGTGCTGTACTTC.

This clonotype was found many times. The chain joins TRBV11-2 to TRBJ1-2; unclear D gene. Per germline, CDR1 SGHAT and CDR2 FQNNGV. V lost 6 bases, J lost 6 bases, and 14 bases lay in between. The CDR3 length is 13 residues. CDR3 DNA sequence: TGTGCCAGCAGTTCCCCTTCCGAAGATGGCTACACCTTC. Amino acid sequence: CASSSPSEDGYTF.

This chain connects TRBV6-1 to TRBJ1-2; no clear D. The CDR3 has 18 amino acids. CDR1 is MNHNS, CDR2 SASEGT, per germline. The CDR3 loop is CVSSERFLLLRSNYGYTF. Here the CDR3 DNA reads TGTGTGAGCAGTGAACGGTTCCTGCTCCTTAGATCTAACTATGGCTACACCTTC.

This clonotype was found once. Germline is not matched at one junction end, which may reflect a read error. The CDR3 loop reads CAISDFQSGAKETQHF. CDR3 nucleotides: TGTGCCATCAGTGATTTCCAAAGCGGGGCTAAAGAGACCCAGCACTTC. This chain joins TRBV24-1 and TRBJ2-5; 7 bases are shared with TRBD2. This CDR3 is 16 amino acids long. Germline V CDR1 and CDR2: KGHDR, SFDVKD.

As concerns this clonotype: Compared with germline, one end of the junction differs, possibly owing to a read error. The rearrangement uses TRBV11-2 and TRBJ1-6; D unclear. In germline, CDR1 is SGHAT, CDR2 FQNNGV. This CDR3 has 16 amino acids. CDR3 in amino acids: CASSFGRNQYSSPPHF. The DNA for the CDR3 is TGTGCCAGCAGCTTTGGTCGGAACCAATATAGTTCACCCCCCCACTTT. The complete variable domain, with remaining parts taken from reference TRBV11-2 and TRBJ1-6, reads EAGVAQSPRYKIIEKRQSVAFWCNPISGHATLYWYQQILGQGPKLLIQFQNNGVVDDSQLPKDRFSAERLKGVDSTLKIQPAKLEDSAVYLCASSFGRNQYSSPPHFGNGTRLTVT.

Comments on this clonotype: At one end, the junction sequence differs from germline, possibly due to a read error. The V gene is TRBV11-2, the J gene TRBJ1-1; unclear D gene. The CDR3 loop spans 14 amino acids. Germline V gene lookup returns CDR1 SGHAT and CDR2 FQNNGV. In DNA, the CDR3 is TGTGCCAGCAACTTATCGGGAGTGAACACTGAAGCTTTCTTT. Its protein product is CASNLSGVNTEAFF.

This clonotype appeared a single time. An end of the junction does not agree with germline; a read error may underlie this. The J gene is TRBJ2-3, the V gene TRBV11-2; TRBD2 matches at 8 bases. Germline V gene lookup returns CDR1 SGHAT and CDR2 FQNNGV. The CDR3 length is 17 residues. This CDR3 reads CGSSHRRSGSLTDTQYF. The CDR3 DNA reads TGTGGCAGCAGCCATCGAAGGAGCGGGAGCCTCACAGATACACAGTATTTT.

This clonotype was detected many times. One end of the junction fails to match germline, which may point to a read error. The chain uses TRBV29-1 and TRBJ1-1; the D gene is possibly TRBD1 (5 bases). The CDR3 has 15 residues. Germline lookup yields CDR1 SQVTM and CDR2 ANQGSEA. The CDR3 sequence: CNVGPRQSLNTEAFF. In DNA form, the CDR3 reads TGCAACGTTGGCCCGAGACAGAGCCTGAACACTGAAGCTTTCTTT.

This clonotype was recorded only once. Its ends do not fully match the called genes, so a read error is possible. The chain links TRBV11-2 to TRBJ2-1; D is unresolved. Per germline, CDR1 SGHAT and CDR2 FQNNGV. This CDR3 is 17 amino acids long. CDR3 sequence reads: CASSSTPLRSSYSEQFF. The DNA of the CDR3 is TGTGCCAGCAGCTCTACCCCACTGAGGAGCTCCTACAGTGAGCAGTTCTTT.

As to this clonotype: Relative to the germline gene, one junction end is altered; a read error may explain this. CDR3 in amino acids: CAISGQKHNGQFF. CDR3 sequence (DNA): TGTGCCATCAGCGGCCAGAAACACAATGGGCAGTTCTTC. J is TRBJ2-1 and V is TRBV15; D possibly corresponds to TRBD2 (5 bases). The germline CDR1 and CDR2 sequences are LNHNV and YYDKDF (reference sequence). There are 13 residues in the CDR3.

This clonotype was detected ten times or more. The DNA of the CDR3 is TGTGCCAGCTCACAGGGACTAGCGGGGGGCACAGATACGCAGTATTTT. Translating gives CASSQGLAGGTDTQYF. This chain uses TRBV18 with TRBJ2-3, with TRBD2 matching 14 bases. Germline lookup yields CDR1 KGHSH and CDR2 LQKENI. The CDR3 is 16 amino acids. The J segment lost 1 base and the V segment lost 4 bases, leaving 1 base of the junction unmatched.

V usage is TRBV29-1 and J usage is TRBJ2-4; TRBD1 agrees at 9 bases. The tail of the sequence fits TRBJ2-1 better, so the J call may be wrong. This CDR3 contains 14 residues. Germline loops: CDR1 SQVTM, CDR2 ANQGSEA. The CDR3 region is CSVSQPDRGDIQFF. For the CDR3, the DNA is TGCAGCGTCTCCCAGCCTGACAGGGGGGACATTCAGTTCTTC.

This clonotype appeared many times. V and J are TRBV11-2 and TRBJ2-3; tentatively, D is TRBD2 (7 bases). Between the trimmed V and J ends, which lost 5 bases and 5 bases, there was a span of 17 bases. Germline V gene lookup returns CDR1 SGHAT and CDR2 FQNNGV. The length of the CDR3 is 15 residues. CDR3 amino acids: CASSPQRGGLDTQYF. The CDR3, as DNA: TGTGCCAGCAGCCCACAGAGGGGGGGCTTAGATACGCAGTATTTT.

Comments on this clonotype: One junction end does not reproduce the germline sequence, and a read error may be involved. J is TRBJ1-2 and V is TRBV6-5; D gene ambiguous. CDR3 length equals 15 residues. Germline V lookup: CDR1 MNHEY, CDR2 SVGAGI. The CDR3 nucleotides read TGCGCCAGCAGTTACTCGGCCCCGCGGGGTTATGGCTACACCTTC. Protein: CASSYSAPRGYGYTF.

Of note for this clonotype: Relative to the germline gene, one junction end is altered; a read error may explain this. The chain has TRBV11-2 and TRBJ1-1; D perhaps matches TRBD1 (6 bases). The CDR3 length is 14 residues. The V gene's germline CDR1 is SGHAT and CDR2 FQNNGV. The CDR3 nucleotides read TGTGCCAGCAGATATACAGGGTGGAGTGCTGATGCTTTCTTT. It is translated as CASRYTGWSADAFF.

This clonotype was detected only a few times. One junction end does not reproduce the germline sequence, and a read error may be involved. The V and J genes are TRBV11-2 and TRBJ2-5; 8 bases are shared with TRBD2. CDR1 and CDR2 (germline): SGHAT, FQNNGV. This CDR3 comprises 16 residues. The CDR3 DNA is TGTGCCAGTAGCTACTCCCGTGGTAGCGGGAAAGAGACCCAGTACTTC. This gives the protein CASSYSRGSGKETQYF.

As concerns this clonotype: With a much larger clone just one base away, this may be a read error. The V gene is TRBV5-1, the J gene TRBJ2-6, with 8 bases fitting TRBD1. The CDR3 length is 20 residues. The germline V gene has CDR1 SGHRS and CDR2 YFSETQ. The CDR3 sequence: CDSSLGAGGGSASGANVLTF. The DNA of the CDR3 is TGCGACAGCAGCTTGGGGGCAGGGGGCGGTTCGGCCTCTGGGGCCAACGTCCTGACTTTC.